This T cell receptor beta chain comes out of a study of T cell repertoires in cytomegalovirus infection. CDR3 length: 14 residues. CDR1 is SGDLS and CDR2 is YYNGEE in the germline V gene. The V end lost 1 base, the J end lost 0 bases, and 5 bases lay between the germline ends. Using its own MiXCR run on the reads, TCRdb lists one record per CDR3 protein. The sample yields about 130,000 distinct CDR3 sequences, roughly a quarter seen once. A word on this clonotype: Antigen specificity is unknown.

The sequenced sample was PBMCs, sequenced either directly or after in vitro stimulation (not recorded which). The V and J genes are TRBV9 and TRBJ2-1; D remains ambiguous. The receptor's source is a human donor in good health (CMV status not recorded). Some clones in this sample may be carry-over from other donors' samples. CDR3 nucleotides: TGTGCCAGCAGCGTATCGAGCTCCTACAATGAGCAGTTCTTC. Its protein product is CASSVSSSYNEQFF.